The 20 T cell receptor beta chains given below trace back to one sample, sequenced in a study of metastatic and nonmetastatic thyroid tumors. TCRdb re-clonotyped the PCR reads through MiXCR. The sample lists more than 20,000 clones; approximately 12% were seen once. Until they underwent thyroid surgery, no patient had received any treatment. Source material: blood. All receptors come from a female donor with papillary thyroid cancer or a benign thyroid nodule (not recorded which). Some clones in this sample may be carry-over from other donors' samples.

Ten or more counts support this clone. This sequence joins TRBV15 and TRBJ1-3; tentative D call: TRBD1 (5 bases). CDR1 is LNHNV and CDR2 is YYDKDF in the germline V gene (reference sequence). The CDR3 is 15 residues long. Deletions cut 1 base from V and 9 bases from J, with 16 bases between. CDR3 nucleotides: TGTGCCACCAGCAGAGCCCGGGGACCCGTGAGCACCATATATTTT. Its translation: CATSRARGPVSTIYF.

The table lists this clone with many counts. V is TRBV19 and J is TRBJ2-6; D call uncertain. The germline gives CDR1 LNHDA, CDR2 SQIVND (reference sequence). There are 15 residues in the CDR3. V was shortened by 2 bases and J by 0 bases, with 5 bases between the two germline ends. CDR3 sequence (DNA): TGTGCCAGTAGTATAAGGCTCTCTGGGGCCAACGTCCTGACTTTC. Translation gives CASSIRLSGANVLTF.

This clone has just a few counts. A read error is possible here, since a much larger clone lies one base away. The sample has other DNA sequences that encode this CDR3 too. The V gene is TRBV5-6, the J gene TRBJ1-5; possibly TRBD1 for D (6 bases). The CDR3 contains 17 residues. With 1 base removed from V and 6 bases from J, the gap between germline ends came to 20 bases. CDR1 SGHDT and CDR2 YYEEEE come from the germline V gene. As DNA, the CDR3 is TGTGCCAGCAGCTTGTCAGGGGAGGAGTTATTAGGTCAGCCCCAGCATTTT. It specifies CASSLSGEELLGQPQHF.

By its share, this clone is medium-sized. V is TRBV7-3 and J is TRBJ1-6, with D uncertain. Germline CDR1 SGHTA, CDR2 FQGTGA. This CDR3 comprises 12 residues. V was pared by 2 bases and J by 10 bases, with 6 bases between. The CDR3 spells CASSLQDSPLHF. The CDR3 nucleotides are TGTGCCAGCAGCTTACAGGACTCACCCCTCCACTTT.

This clone was recorded many times. CDR3 nucleotides: TGCGCCAGCAATTTGGAGGGGCAGGCCTACAATGAGCAGTTCTTC. Residues: CASNLEGQAYNEQFF. This rearrangement joins TRBV5-1 to TRBJ2-1; perhaps TRBD2 as D (6 bases). V lost 6 bases, J lost 2 bases, and 15 bases lay in between. CDR3 length equals 15 residues. The germline CDR1 and CDR2 sequences are SGHRS and YFSETQ.

This clone is categorized as medium-sized. The chain uses TRBV19 and TRBJ1-2; D uncertain. The germline V and J ends were trimmed by 1 base and 3 bases, with 9 bases remaining between them. This CDR3 has 14 residues. Germline CDR1 is LNHDA and CDR2 is SQIVND (reference sequence). DNA for the CDR3: TGTGCCAGTAGTATAGGTGGGCAGGACTATGGCTACACCTTC. It yields the protein CASSIGGQDYGYTF.

This clone was counted many times. This chain uses TRBV9 with TRBJ2-7; D could derive from TRBD1 or TRBD2 (5 bases each). The CDR3 has 16 residues. V lost 2 bases and J lost 3, with 18 bases in between. The V gene's germline CDR1 is SGDLS and CDR2 YYNGEE. DNA for the CDR3: TGTGCCAGCAGCGTGGCCTCCGGGACGACCTTCTACGAGCAGTACTTC. This sequence encodes CASSVASGTTFYEQYF.

This clone was seen ten or more times. V and J are TRBV9 and TRBJ2-7; possibly TRBD1 for D (6 bases). The germline V gene encodes CDR1 SGDLS and CDR2 YYNGEE. V shed 3 bases and J shed 5 bases, with 15 bases lying between them. CDR3 size: 14 residues. Here the CDR3 reads CASSAQQGVHEQYF. The DNA of the CDR3 is TGTGCCAGCAGCGCGCAACAGGGAGTCCACGAGCAGTACTTC.

This clone showed up many times. The same CDR3 can be traced to other DNA sequences in this sample. The J gene is TRBJ1-2, the V gene TRBV7-6; possible D gene TRBD1, 5 bases. Germline CDR1 is SGHVS and CDR2 is FNYEAQ. This CDR3 has 15 residues. The V and J ends lost 5 bases and 3 bases respectively, with 16 bases between them. In nucleotides, the CDR3 is TGTGCCAGCAGCCAGCGTGGGGGATTGGACTATGGCTACACCTTC. It translates to CASSQRGGLDYGYTF. Supplemented by reference TRBV7-6 and TRBJ1-2, the full variable domain reads GAGVSQSPRYKVTKRGQDVALRCDPISGHVSLYWYRQALGQGPEFLTYFNYEAQQDKSGLPNDRFSAERPEGSISTLTIQRTEQRDSAMYRCASSQRGGLDYGYTFGSGTRLTVV.

This clone was observed at least ten times. This may arise from a read error, as a much more abundant clone is one base away. V gene TRBV27 combines with J gene TRBJ1-5, with D possibly matching TRBD1 (5 bases). V lost 2 bases and J 6 bases, leaving 11 bases between the germline ends. Per the germline V gene, CDR1 is MNHEY and CDR2 is SMNVEV (reference sequence). The CDR3 consists of 14 residues. The CDR3 protein is CASSLQGWGQPQHF. CDR3 bases: TGTGCCAGCAGTTTACAGGGTTGGGGTCAGCCCCAGCATTTT.

The chain employs TRBV5-1 and TRBJ2-3, with D perhaps being TRBD1 or TRBD2 (5 bases each). The CDR3 length is 15 residues. The germline V gene encodes CDR1 SGHRS and CDR2 YFSETQ. V was trimmed by 6 bases and J by 0 bases, leaving 14 bases between them. The CDR3 protein is CASIPRGVSTDTQYF. CDR3 coding DNA: TGCGCCAGCATTCCGAGGGGTGTTAGCACAGATACGCAGTATTTT.

This clone came up many times. V and J are TRBV6-5 and TRBJ2-6; D gene uncertain. Germline values: CDR1 MNHEY, CDR2 SVGAGI. The CDR3 has 15 amino acids. V lost 0 bases and J 4 bases, leaving 7 bases between the germline ends. As DNA, the CDR3 is TGTGCCAGCAGTTACTCGAAACGGGGGGCCAACGTCCTGACTTTC. Translating it yields CASSYSKRGANVLTF.

Ten or more counts support this clone. The CDR3 DNA is TGTGCCAGCAGCTTGGGACAGGGCTATCAGCCCCAGCATTTT. Its translation is CASSLGQGYQPQHF. The chain employs TRBV5-6 and TRBJ1-5; 7 positions match TRBD1. J gave up 5 bases and V 0 bases, and 2 bases lay outside the gene matches. This CDR3 is built from 14 residues. From germline, CDR1 is SGHDT and CDR2 YYEEEE.

The V and J genes are TRBV6-2 or TRBV6-3 and TRBJ2-7; no clear D. V was trimmed by 2 bases and J by 6 bases, leaving 14 bases between them. CDR1 and CDR2 (germline): MNHEY, SVGEGT. CDR3 length: 14 residues. The CDR3, as DNA: TGTGCCAGCAGTTACGGTGGCTCTAGATCCGAGCAGTACTTC. Translation: CASSYGGSRSEQYF.

This clone is judged large (0.1 to 1%). This chain connects TRBV28 to TRBJ1-1, with unresolved D. Germline V gene lookup returns CDR1 MDHEN and CDR2 SYDVKM. The germline V and J ends were trimmed by 4 bases and 4 bases, with 19 bases remaining between them. The CDR3 has 16 residues. The CDR3 here is CASSSDGWATATEAFF. DNA of the CDR3: TGTGCCAGCAGTTCAGATGGGTGGGCAACGGCCACTGAAGCTTTCTTT.

This clone was seen at least ten times. A read error may be the cause here, since a much bigger clone is one base away. The gene calls are TRBV19 and TRBJ1-4; D perhaps matches TRBD1 (5 bases). The CDR3 loop spans 13 amino acids. Germline V CDR1 and CDR2: LNHDA, SQIVND (reference sequence). CDR3 in amino acids: CASNEIRGEKLVF. The CDR3 DNA sequence: TGTGCCAGTAACGAGATACGGGGGGAAAAACTGGTTTTT.

The chain couples TRBV11-2 to TRBJ1-1; no reliable D call. V shed 1 base and J shed 2 bases, with 8 bases lying between them. Germline CDR1 and CDR2: SGHAT and FQNNGV. The CDR3 is made up of 14 amino acids. CDR3 amino acids: CASSLGFENTEAFF. CDR3 bases: TGTGCCAGCAGCTTAGGATTTGAAAACACTGAAGCTTTCTTT.

This clone was observed many times. V usage is TRBV28 and J usage is TRBJ1-4; unclear D gene. The CDR3 length is 12 residues. V was clipped by 5 bases and J by 7 bases, with 8 bases between them. Germline V CDR1 and CDR2: MDHEN, SYDVKM. CDR3 protein: CASSGEGEKLFF. The CDR3 DNA is TGTGCCAGCAGTGGGGAGGGTGAAAAACTGTTTTTT.

This clone was picked up many times. This sequence joins TRBV28 and TRBJ2-7; 7 bases agree with TRBD1. J gave up 5 bases and V 4 bases, and 8 bases lay outside the gene matches. CDR1 and CDR2 (germline): MDHEN, SYDVKM. The CDR3 covers 14 residues. The CDR3 DNA reads as TGTGCCAGCAGTTCCCCGGGACAGTTCCACGAGCAGTACTTC. Its translation is CASSSPGQFHEQYF.

The sample holds a few counts of this clone. This may be a read error: a much more frequent sequence differs by one nucleotide. V gene TRBV2 combines with J gene TRBJ2-4; either TRBD1 or TRBD2 may supply D (6 bases each). Germline loops: CDR1 SNHLY, CDR2 FYNNEI. CDR3 length: 15 residues. V lost 6 bases to trimming and J lost 4 bases, with 16 bases between them. The CDR3 spells CASSLAWTEKNIQYF. The CDR3 region has the DNA TGTGCCAGCAGCCTAGCGTGGACAGAGAAAAACATTCAGTACTTC.